Sequencing of this TCR beta chain was carried out in a study of blood T cell repertoires in COVID-19. About the study: From the United States, Italy and Spain came samples of acute and convalescent COVID-19. Nucleic acid was either cDNA or gDNA, and it came from T cells, B-cell-depleted T cells, or PBMCs.

The CDR3 length is 16 residues. Germline CDR1 SGHVS, CDR2 FQNEAQ. As handled by the study authors: Estimated nucleated cell counts came from reference gene primer amplification. The repertoire was sequenced with immunoSEQ multiplex PCR; TCRdb's copy has only in-frame clones and lacks some. For V, J and clone size, that table is used; D and trimming come from the DNA. The sample lists around 160,000 clones; 65% to 90% were seen once. In the case of this clone: The junction and the germline gene differ at one end; a read error may be behind it.

The rearrangement joins TRBV7-8 to TRBJ2-1; 7 nucleotides line up with TRBD2. This receptor was obtained from a man aged 55 to 70 with acute or convalescent COVID-19. The sequencing input was peripheral blood. The CDR3 loop is CASSLGTRQSSNEQFF. The CDR3, as DNA: TGTGCCAGCAGCTTAGGGACTAGACAGTCCTCCAATGAGCAGTTCTTC.